The 3 T cell receptor beta chains below come from one sample, sequenced in a study of early T cells in non-severe SARS-CoV-2 infection. Using its own MiXCR run on the 5' RACE reads, TCRdb lists one record per CDR3 protein. The table has under 90,000 distinct CDR3 sequences, about 12% seen once; the top ten hold nearly 6%. Sequenced sample: whole blood. Receptors were obtained from an adult who was a healthcare worker with PCR-confirmed SARS-CoV-2 infection or an uninfected control (not recorded which).

The gene calls are TRBV21-1 and TRBJ2-1; whether TRBD2, the table's D call, matches the DNA was not checked. TRBV21-1 is a pseudogene locus. The CDR3 contains 15 residues. The CDR3 reads CASWQGTSGIDEQFF. CDR3 in DNA: TGTGCCAGCTGGCAGGGGACTAGCGGGATAGATGAGCAGTTCTTC.

There are a few counts of this clonotype. CDR3 loop: CSARAVNRDSTRGWPGNTIYF. CDR3 in DNA: TGCAGTGCTAGAGCTGTTAACAGGGATTCAACGAGGGGATGGCCTGGAAACACCATATATTTT. This rearrangement joins TRBV20-1 to TRBJ1-3, with D tentatively TRBD1 (6 bases). This CDR3 spans 21 amino acids. Germline V gives CDR1 DFQATT, CDR2 SNEGSKA (reference sequence). V lost 1 base to trimming and J lost 2 bases, with 30 bases between them.

The CDR3 loop is CSAYMTDHPYEQYF. The CDR3 DNA is TGCAGTGCCTATATGACAGACCACCCCTACGAGCAGTACTTC. The rearrangement uses TRBV20-1 and TRBJ2-7, with a weak D call TRBD1 (5 bases). From germline, CDR1 is DFQATT and CDR2 SNEGSKA (reference sequence). V lost 6 bases and J 2 bases, leaving 17 bases between the germline ends. The CDR3 is 14 amino acids.